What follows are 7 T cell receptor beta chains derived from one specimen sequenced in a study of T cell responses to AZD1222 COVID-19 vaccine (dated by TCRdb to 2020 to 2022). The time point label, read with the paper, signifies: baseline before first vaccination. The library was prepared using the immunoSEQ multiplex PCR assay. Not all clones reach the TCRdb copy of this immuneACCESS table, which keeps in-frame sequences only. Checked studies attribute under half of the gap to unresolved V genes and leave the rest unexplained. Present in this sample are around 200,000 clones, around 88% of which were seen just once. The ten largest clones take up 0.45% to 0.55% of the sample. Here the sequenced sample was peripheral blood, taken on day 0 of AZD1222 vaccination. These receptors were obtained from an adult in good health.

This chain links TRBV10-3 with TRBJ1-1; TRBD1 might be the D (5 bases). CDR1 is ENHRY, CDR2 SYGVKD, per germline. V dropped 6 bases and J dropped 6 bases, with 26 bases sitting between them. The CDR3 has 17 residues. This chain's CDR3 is CAISHPGGPTEGAEAFF. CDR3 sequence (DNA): TGTGCCATCAGCCACCCTGGCGGGCCAACGGAAGGGGCTGAAGCTTTCTTT.

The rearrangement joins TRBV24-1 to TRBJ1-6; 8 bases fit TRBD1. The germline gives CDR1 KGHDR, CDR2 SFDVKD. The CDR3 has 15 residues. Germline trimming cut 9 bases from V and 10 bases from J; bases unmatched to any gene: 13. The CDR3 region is CATSGQGIVKSPLHF. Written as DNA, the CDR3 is TGTGCCACCTCCGGACAGGGAATAGTGAAATCACCCCTCCACTTT.

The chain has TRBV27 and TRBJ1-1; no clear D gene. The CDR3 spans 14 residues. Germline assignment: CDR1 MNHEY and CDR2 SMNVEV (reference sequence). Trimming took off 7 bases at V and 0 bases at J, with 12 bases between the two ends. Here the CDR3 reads CASNQVNMNTEAFF. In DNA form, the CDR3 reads TGTGCCAGCAATCAGGTTAACATGAACACTGAAGCTTTCTTT.

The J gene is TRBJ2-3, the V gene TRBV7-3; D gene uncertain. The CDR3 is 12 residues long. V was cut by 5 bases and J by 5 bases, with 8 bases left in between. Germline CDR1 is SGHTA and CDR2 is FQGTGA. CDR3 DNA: TGTGCCAGCAGCCCTAATGGAGATACGCAGTATTTT. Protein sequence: CASSPNGDTQYF. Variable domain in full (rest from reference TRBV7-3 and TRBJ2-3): GAGVSQTPSNKVTEKGKYVELRCDPISGHTALYWYRQSLGQGPEFLIYFQGTGAADDSGLPNDRFFAVRPEGSVSTLKIQRTERGDSAVYLCASSPNGDTQYFGPGTRLTVL.

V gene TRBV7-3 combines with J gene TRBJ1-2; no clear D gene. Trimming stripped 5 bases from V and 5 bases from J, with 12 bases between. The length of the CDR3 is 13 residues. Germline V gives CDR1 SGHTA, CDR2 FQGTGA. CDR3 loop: CASSRPDGYGYTF. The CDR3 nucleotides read TGTGCCAGCAGCCGACCGGACGGATATGGCTACACCTTC.

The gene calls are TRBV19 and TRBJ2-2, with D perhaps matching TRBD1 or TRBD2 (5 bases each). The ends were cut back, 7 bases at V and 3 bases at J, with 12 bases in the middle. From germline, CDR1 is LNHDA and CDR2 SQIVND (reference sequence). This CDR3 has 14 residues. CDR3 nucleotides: TGTGCCAGTACCTTCGAGGGGTACACCGGGGAGCTGTTTTTT. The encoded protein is CASTFEGYTGELFF. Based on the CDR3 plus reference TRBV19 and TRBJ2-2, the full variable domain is DGGITQSPKYLFRKEGQNVTLSCEQNLNHDAMYWYRQDPGQGLRLIYYSQIVNDFQKGDIAEGYSVSREKKESFPLTVTSAQKNPTAFYLCASTFEGYTGELFFGEGSRLTVL.

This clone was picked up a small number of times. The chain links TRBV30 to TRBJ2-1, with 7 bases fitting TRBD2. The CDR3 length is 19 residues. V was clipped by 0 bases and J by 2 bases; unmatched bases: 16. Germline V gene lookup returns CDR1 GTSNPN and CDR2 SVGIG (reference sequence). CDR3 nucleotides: TGTGCCTGGAGTGTAACCGGGGTAGCGGGCAAACGCACCTACAATGAGCAGTTCTTC. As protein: CAWSVTGVAGKRTYNEQFF.